The 18 T cell receptor beta chains below come from one sample, sequenced in a study of preoperative IRX-2 immunotherapy in early breast cancer. The treatment was: preoperative locoregional IRX-2 cytokine immunotherapy. Only in-frame clones appear in the TCRdb table, and some are missing; sequencing was by immunoSEQ multiplex PCR. The sample shows 35,000 to 55,000 clones, just under 95% of them seen only once. The sequenced sample was tumor tissue, obtained after IRX-2 immunotherapy. The receptors stem from a human donor with breast cancer.

The chain couples TRBV7-9 to TRBJ2-7; unclear D gene. The length of the CDR3 is 17 residues. The V gene lost 2 bases and the J gene lost 3 bases, with 20 bases spanning the gap. In germline, CDR1 is SEHNR, CDR2 FQNEAQ (reference sequence). The CDR3 sequence: CASSLTPHNSGNYEQYF. The CDR3 nucleotides are TGTGCCAGCAGCTTAACCCCCCACAACTCTGGCAACTACGAGCAGTACTTC.

The table lists this clone with a few counts. The chain links TRBV4-1 to TRBJ1-4, with D unresolved. Germline CDR1 reads MGHRA; CDR2 reads YSYEKL. The CDR3 contains 17 residues. Trimming stripped 3 bases from V and 2 bases from J, with 16 bases between. This CDR3 reads CASSQDPRDFTNEKLFF. CDR3 coding DNA: TGCGCCAGCAGCCAGGATCCTCGAGACTTCACTAATGAAAAACTGTTTTTT.

This clone has just a few counts. This chain joins TRBV4-3 and TRBJ1-2; D is possibly TRBD1 (5 bases). The length of the CDR3 is 15 residues. The ends were cut back, 0 bases at V and 4 bases at J, with 12 bases in the middle. Germline CDR1 reads LGHNA; CDR2 reads YSLEER. CDR3 coding DNA: TGCGCCAGCAGCCAAGACGGGGACGTCGGCTATGGCTACACCTTC. It specifies CASSQDGDVGYGYTF.

V is TRBV5-8 and J is TRBJ2-1; 8 bases align to TRBD1. V dropped 0 bases and J dropped 4; count of bases not matched to a gene: 6. This CDR3 contains 16 residues. Germline V gives CDR1 SGHTS, CDR2 YDEGEE. CDR3 DNA sequence: TGTGCCAGCAGCTTGGGGACAGGGAGGCGTTACAATGAGCAGTTCTTC. Translated, it gives CASSLGTGRRYNEQFF.

This clone was picked up a small number of times. The chain recombines TRBV6-6 with TRBJ2-3; a possible D gene is TRBD2 (5 bases). Deletions cut 0 bases from V and 1 base from J, with 11 bases between. Germline CDR1 MNHNY, CDR2 SVGAGI (reference sequence). This CDR3 contains 16 residues. The CDR3 here is CASSYSRDGGTDTQYF. The CDR3 bases are TGTGCCAGCAGTTACTCGAGAGACGGGGGCACAGATACGCAGTATTTT.

The chain has TRBV7-3 and TRBJ1-2; 7 bases line up with TRBD1. The junction had 9 bases not matched to a gene; V was cut back by 5 bases and J by 6 bases. CDR3 length: 14 residues. Germline CDR1 reads SGHTA; CDR2 reads FQGTGA. The CDR3 loop reads CASSPPDRQHGYTF. In nucleotides, the CDR3 is TGTGCCAGCAGCCCACCGGACAGGCAACATGGCTACACCTTC.

V gene TRBV4-2 combines with J gene TRBJ2-3; TRBD2 matches at 8 bases. The CDR3 has 17 residues. The germline V gene has CDR1 LGHNA and CDR2 YNFKEQ. V was clipped by 7 bases and J by 1 base; unmatched bases: 13. CDR3 nucleotides: TGTGCCAGCAATCCCAAGGCTGGGCGGGGGGGCACAGATACGCAGTATTTT. Its translation: CASNPKAGRGGTDTQYF.

The sample holds a few counts of this clone. The chain combines TRBV28 with TRBJ1-1, with TRBD1 identical over 10 bases. This CDR3 region has 18 residues. Per germline, CDR1 MDHEN and CDR2 SYDVKM. The ends lost 0 bases at V and 7 bases at J; junction bases unmatched: 14. CDR3 amino acids: CASSLWGSDRGPMDEAFF. CDR3 sequence (DNA): TGTGCCAGCAGTTTATGGGGATCCGACAGGGGGCCGATGGATGAAGCTTTCTTT.

The chain joins TRBV6-6 to TRBJ2-7; a weak D match, TRBD2 (6 bases). This CDR3 has 14 amino acids. Looked up from germline, CDR1 is MNHNY and CDR2 is SVGAGI (reference sequence). V was trimmed by 6 bases and J by 0 bases, leaving 12 bases between them. The CDR3 DNA follows: TGTGCCAGCAGCCCTTCGGGACTCTCCTACGAGCAGTACTTC. As protein: CASSPSGLSYEQYF.

The V call is TRBV14, the J call TRBJ2-1; D is undetermined. The V gene lost 4 bases and the J gene lost 7 bases, with 17 bases spanning the gap. The germline V gene has CDR1 SGHDN and CDR2 FVKESK. The length of the CDR3 is 15 residues. The DNA of the CDR3 is TGTGCCAGCAGCCTGAGTACTCGCCCAAGGAATGAGCAGTTCTTC. Residues: CASSLSTRPRNEQFF.

The chain joins TRBV5-1 to TRBJ2-1; TRBD2 aligns across 10 bases. Germline lookup yields CDR1 SGHRS and CDR2 YFSETQ. V was pared by 4 bases and J by 2 bases, with 3 bases of the junction left unmatched. CDR3 length: 15 amino acids. CDR3 sequence (DNA): TGCGCCAGCAGCCCAGCGGGGGGGCCCTACAATGAGCAGTTCTTC. Translating gives CASSPAGGPYNEQFF. Supplemented by reference TRBV5-1 and TRBJ2-1, the full variable domain reads KAGVTQTPRYLIKTRGQQVTLSCSPISGHRSVSWYQQTPGQGLQFLFEYFSETQRNKGNFPGRFSGRQFSNSRSEMNVSTLELGDSALYLCASSPAGGPYNEQFFGPGTRLTVL.

The genes are TRBV6-5 and TRBJ1-1; D perhaps matches TRBD1 (5 bases). The CDR3 has 13 amino acids. Trimming removed 4 bases from V and 6 bases from J, with 12 bases in between. Germline V lookup: CDR1 MNHEY, CDR2 SVGAGI. CDR3 region: CASSWQGWAEAFF. In nucleotides, the CDR3 is TGTGCCAGCAGTTGGCAGGGTTGGGCTGAAGCTTTCTTT.

V usage is TRBV4-2 and J usage is TRBJ1-5; D may be TRBD1 (5 bases). The germline V and J ends were trimmed by 0 bases and 7 bases, with 10 bases remaining between them. Germline-derived CDR1 and CDR2 are LGHNA and YNFKEQ. This CDR3 has 14 residues. The CDR3 DNA sequence: TGTGCCAGCAGCCAAGAACTGGGACGGCAGCCCCAGCATTTT. It yields the protein CASSQELGRQPQHF.

This rearrangement joins TRBV28 to TRBJ1-2; TRBD1 agrees at 8 bases. The V gene end was trimmed by 8 bases and the J gene end by 3 bases; junction bases not matched to a gene: 11. This CDR3 has 15 amino acids. From germline, CDR1 is MDHEN and CDR2 SYDVKM. CDR3 in amino acids: CASVFQGARDYGYTF. The DNA of the CDR3 is TGTGCCAGCGTCTTTCAGGGGGCGCGCGACTATGGCTACACCTTC.

This chain links TRBV5-5 with TRBJ1-5; unclear D gene. The CDR3 loop spans 11 amino acids. Germline loops: CDR1 SGHKS, CDR2 YYEKEE (reference sequence). V shed 4 bases and J shed 9 bases, with 8 bases lying between them. The CDR3 DNA reads TGTGCCAGCAGCCGTGATGGGCCCCAGCATTTT. The encoded protein is CASSRDGPQHF.

The V gene is TRBV2, the J gene TRBJ2-1; no clear D gene. Deletions cut 7 bases from V and 1 base from J, with 14 bases between. The CDR3 spans 15 residues. CDR1 SNHLY and CDR2 FYNNEI come from the germline V gene. CDR3 region: CASMVGHTSYNEQFF. CDR3 DNA sequence: TGTGCCAGCATGGTCGGTCACACTTCCTACAATGAGCAGTTCTTC.

V is TRBV19 and J is TRBJ2-1; a weak D match, TRBD2 (5 bases). The germline CDR1 and CDR2 sequences are LNHDA and SQIVND (reference sequence). The CDR3 has 13 amino acids. Trimming removed 5 bases from V and 6 bases from J, with 11 bases in between. CDR3 bases: TGTGCCAGTAGTGAGGGTGAGGGCAATGAGCAGTTCTTC. It translates to CASSEGEGNEQFF.

The chain carries TRBV6-5 and TRBJ2-5; possible D gene TRBD2, 6 bases. Deletions cut 5 bases from V and 4 bases from J, with 17 bases between. CDR1 is MNHEY, CDR2 SVGAGI, per germline. The length of the CDR3 is 15 residues. Here the CDR3 reads CASSPRQGGRETQYF. The CDR3 bases are TGTGCCAGCAGTCCTCGGCAAGGAGGGCGAGAGACCCAGTACTTC.